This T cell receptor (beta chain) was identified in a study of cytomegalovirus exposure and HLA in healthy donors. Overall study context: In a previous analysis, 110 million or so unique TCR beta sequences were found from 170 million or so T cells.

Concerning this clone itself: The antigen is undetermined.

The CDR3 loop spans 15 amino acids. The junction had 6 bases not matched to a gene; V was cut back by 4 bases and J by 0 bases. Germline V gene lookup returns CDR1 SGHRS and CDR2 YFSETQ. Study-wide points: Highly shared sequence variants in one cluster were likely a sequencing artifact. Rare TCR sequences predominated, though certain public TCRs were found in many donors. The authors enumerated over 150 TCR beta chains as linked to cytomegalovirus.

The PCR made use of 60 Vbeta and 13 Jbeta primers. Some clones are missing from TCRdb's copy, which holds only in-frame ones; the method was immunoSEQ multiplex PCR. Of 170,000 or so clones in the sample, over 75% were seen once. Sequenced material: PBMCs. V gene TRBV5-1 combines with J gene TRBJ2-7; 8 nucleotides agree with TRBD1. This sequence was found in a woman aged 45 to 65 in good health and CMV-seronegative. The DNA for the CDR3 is TGCGCCAGCAGCGGGGGACAGGCGATCTCCTACGAGCAGTACTTC. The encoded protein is CASSGGQAISYEQYF.